The 15 T cell receptor beta chains presented below share a single source sample, sequenced in a study of T cells in Graves' hyperthyroidism and ophthalmopathy. Researchers amplified the TCR beta CDR3 regions from RNA transcripts. Initially, a first-round RT-PCR of the TCR CDR3 employed the HTBI primer set. MiXCR was run by TCRdb on the multiplex PCR reads, yielding one entry per CDR3 protein. Of almost 350,000 distinct CDR3 sequences in the sample, approximately 18% were seen once. Source material: blood. The receptors were sampled from a woman in her 40s with Graves' ophthalmopathy.

This clonotype was seen ten or more times. The rearrangement joins TRBV6-1 to TRBJ2-2; 9 nucleotides line up with TRBD2. The germline gives CDR1 MNHNS, CDR2 SASEGT. The V segment lost 2 bases and the J segment 0 bases; nucleotides outside the gene matches: 1. This CDR3 region has 16 residues. Here the CDR3 reads CASSELAGTNTGELFF. CDR3 nucleotides: TGTGCCAGCAGTGAACTAGCGGGGACGAACACCGGGGAGCTGTTTTTT.

The V and J genes are TRBV28 and TRBJ2-5, with TRBD1 matching over 8 bases. With 5 bases clipped from V and 5 bases from J, the junction kept 16 bases outside the gene matches. The CDR3 loop spans 17 amino acids. Germline V gene data show CDR1 as MDHEN and CDR2 as SYDVKM. The CDR3 DNA follows: TGTGCCAGCAGTACCTCGTCGGACAGGGCTGACACGGAGACCCAGTACTTC. It specifies CASSTSSDRADTETQYF. The variable domain in full, completed from reference TRBV28 and TRBJ2-5, reads DVKVTQSSRYLVKRTGEKVFLECVQDMDHENMFWYRQDPGLGLRLIYFSYDVKMKEKGDIPEGYSVSREKKERFSLILESASTNQTSMYLCASSTSSDRADTETQYFGPGTRLLVL.

There are a few counts of this clonotype. The V and J genes are TRBV29-1 and TRBJ2-5; 12 nucleotides agree with TRBD1. Per germline, CDR1 SQVTM and CDR2 ANQGSEA. The CDR3 has 13 amino acids. V dropped 7 bases and J dropped 4; count of bases not matched to a gene: 4. The CDR3 DNA reads as TGCAGCGGCGGGACAGGGGGCATAGAGACCCAGTACTTC. This sequence encodes CSGGTGGIETQYF.

This chain connects TRBV12-5 to TRBJ1-1, with D perhaps TRBD1 (5 bases). The CDR3 runs to 13 residues. The germline gives CDR1 LGHNT, CDR2 FRNRAP. The germline V and J ends were trimmed by 5 bases and 1 base, with 8 bases remaining between them. The CDR3 DNA reads TGTGCTAGTGGTGGGGGGTGGAACACTGAAGCTTTCTTT. It encodes CASGGGWNTEAFF.

The table lists this clonotype with a few counts. The gene calls are TRBV20-1 and TRBJ1-6, with D maybe TRBD1 (6 bases). This CDR3 has 15 residues. V was clipped by 1 base and J by 3 bases, with 10 bases between them. Looked up from germline, CDR1 is DFQATT and CDR2 is SNEGSKA (reference sequence). The CDR3 nucleotides read TGCAGTGCTAGAGCCCAGGGGAACTATAATTCACCCCTCCACTTT. Its protein is CSARAQGNYNSPLHF.

The chain recombines TRBV6-2 or TRBV6-3 with TRBJ1-6; no clear D gene. Trimming removed 2 bases at V and 7 bases at J, with 12 bases between. CDR1 is MNHEY and CDR2 is SVGEGT in the germline V gene. The length of the CDR3 is 15 residues. CDR3 bases: TGTGCCAGCAGTTACCGTCCTTACACGAATTCACCCCTCCACTTT. Translated: CASSYRPYTNSPLHF.

This clonotype was observed at least ten times. The chain has TRBV28 and TRBJ1-2; D may be TRBD1 (5 bases). V was shortened by 4 bases and J by 8 bases, with 20 bases between the two germline ends. The CDR3 sequence is 15 residues long. From germline, CDR1 is MDHEN and CDR2 SYDVKM. The CDR3 region is CASSWRGQLARGYTF. CDR3 nucleotides: TGTGCCAGCAGTTGGCGGGGCCAGCTAGCTCGGGGCTACACCTTC.

This clonotype has only a few counts. J is TRBJ1-5 and V is TRBV27, with D unresolved. Germline CDR1 and CDR2: MNHEY and SMNVEV (reference sequence). Trimming shortened V by 5 bases and J by 2 bases, and 13 bases separated the two germline ends. The CDR3 extends over 15 amino acids. The CDR3 sequence: CASSPGVVGNQPQHF. In DNA, the CDR3 is TGTGCCAGCAGTCCTGGCGTAGTTGGCAATCAGCCCCAGCATTTT.

This clonotype was seen at least ten times. This rearrangement joins TRBV2 to TRBJ1-2; weak D call: TRBD1 (5 bases). The V gene's germline CDR1 is SNHLY and CDR2 FYNNEI. Trimming removed 7 bases from V and 2 bases from J, with 11 bases in between. The CDR3 consists of 13 residues. The CDR3 sequence: CASTTTANYGYTF. The CDR3 DNA sequence: TGTGCCAGCACTACGACAGCGAACTATGGCTACACCTTC.

This clonotype was seen at least ten times. This sequence joins TRBV6-5 and TRBJ1-6; 11 bases agree with TRBD1. V was pared by 7 bases and J by 10 bases, with 6 bases of the junction left unmatched. CDR1 is MNHEY and CDR2 is SVGAGI in the germline V gene. The CDR3 totals 14 residues. CDR3: CASTGTGGWSPLHF. CDR3 in DNA: TGTGCCAGCACAGGGACAGGGGGATGGTCACCCCTCCACTTT.

The chain is built from TRBV30 and TRBJ1-4, with TRBD1 identical over 9 bases. V dropped 3 bases and J dropped 7; count of bases not matched to a gene: 6. The V gene's germline CDR1 is GTSNPN and CDR2 SVGIG (reference sequence). The CDR3 extends over 14 amino acids. CDR3 DNA sequence: TGTGCCTGGAGCCCGACAGGGGGAAGTGAAAAACTGTTTTTT. Translation: CAWSPTGGSEKLFF. Together with reference TRBV30 and TRBJ1-4, the CDR3 gives the full variable domain: SQTIHQWPATLVQPVGSPLSLECTVEGTSNPNLYWYRQAAGRGLQLLFYSVGIGQISSEVPQNLSASRPQDRQFILSSKKLLLSDSGFYLCAWSPTGGSEKLFFGSGTQLSVL.

Many counts were recorded for this clonotype. The genes are TRBV20-1 and TRBJ2-7; D perhaps matches TRBD2 (5 bases). Germline V gene data show CDR1 as DFQATT and CDR2 as SNEGSKA (reference sequence). The CDR3 is made up of 15 amino acids. V shed 0 bases and J shed 0 bases, with 12 bases lying between them. This chain's CDR3 is CSARDAGESSYEQYF. Written as DNA, the CDR3 is TGCAGTGCTAGAGACGCGGGTGAGAGCTCCTACGAGCAGTACTTC.

About this clonotype: A read error may produce the germline difference seen at one junction end. The chain links TRBV28 to TRBJ2-7; a possible D gene is TRBD1 (6 bases). The CDR3 is 12 residues long. CDR1 is MDHEN, CDR2 SYDVKM, per germline. CDR3 region: CASNVDRYEQSF. The CDR3 DNA sequence: TGTGCCAGCAATGTGGACAGATACGAGCAGTCCTTC.

This clonotype was counted at least ten times. V usage is TRBV28 and J usage is TRBJ2-7; 9 bases line up with TRBD2. CDR1 and CDR2 from the germline V gene are MDHEN and SYDVKM. This CDR3 is built from 15 residues. V lost 7 bases to trimming and J lost 2 bases; unmatched junction nucleotides: 9. Here the CDR3 DNA reads TGTGCCAGCACCAAAGCGGGAGGTCTAGCCTACGAGCAGTACTTC. Protein product: CASTKAGGLAYEQYF.

This clonotype has ten or more counts. This chain joins TRBV6-2 or TRBV6-3 and TRBJ1-1; D is undetermined. Trimming shortened V by 5 bases and J by 0 bases, and 16 bases separated the two germline ends. The CDR3 is 16 residues long. CDR1 and CDR2 from the germline V gene are MNHEY and SVGEGT. This CDR3 is CASSQIWTVLNTEAFF. As DNA, the CDR3 is TGTGCCAGCAGTCAAATATGGACGGTATTGAACACTGAAGCTTTCTTT.